The T cell receptor beta chain under discussion was sequenced for a study of response to subunit inactivated influenza vaccine. Whole-study findings and limits: Authors proposed each seasonal influenza vaccination draws in few new T cells.

The CDR3 totals 15 residues. Germline CDR1 is DFQATT and CDR2 is SNEGSKA (reference sequence). The J segment lost 6 bases and the V segment lost 3 bases, leaving 11 bases of the junction unmatched. For this clonotype: Antigen: not known.

A single record per CDR3 protein comes from TCRdb applying MiXCR to the RT-PCR reads. The sample has a few hundred thousand distinct CDR3 sequences, roughly 22% seen once. V is TRBV20-1 and J is TRBJ2-5, with TRBD2 identical over 9 bases. This TCR came from a man aged 45 to 75 who received an inactivated influenza vaccine. The sequencing used PBMCs from blood, collected less than 22 months after vaccination. The DNA for the CDR3 is TGCAGTGCTAGCTCCCTGATTAGCGGGGGAAAGACCCAGTACTTC. This sequence encodes CSASSLISGGKTQYF.